The source of this T cell receptor (beta chain) is a study of T cell responses to AZD1222 COVID-19 vaccine. Study overall: Recipients boosted at about 4 weeks or about 12 weeks are pooled. Findings and limits, study-wide: Across spike, vaccine-associated CD4 TCRs were found, dominant at 160-218 and 743-854.

This CDR3 spans 12 amino acids. V lost 3 bases and J 3 bases, leaving 5 bases between the germline ends. Germline loops: CDR1 SGHNT, CDR2 YYREEE (reference sequence). In the case of this clone: No antigen is known for it.

Some clones are missing from TCRdb's copy, which holds only in-frame ones; the method was immunoSEQ multiplex PCR. The sample records about 140,000 clones, roughly 92% being singletons. The rearrangement uses TRBV5-4 and TRBJ2-3; D not resolved. The sequence was collected from an adult in good health. The source was peripheral blood, collected on day 0 of AZD1222 vaccination. The DNA of the CDR3 is TGTGCCAGCAGCTCGTTGACAGATACGCAGTATTTT. It yields the protein CASSSLTDTQYF.